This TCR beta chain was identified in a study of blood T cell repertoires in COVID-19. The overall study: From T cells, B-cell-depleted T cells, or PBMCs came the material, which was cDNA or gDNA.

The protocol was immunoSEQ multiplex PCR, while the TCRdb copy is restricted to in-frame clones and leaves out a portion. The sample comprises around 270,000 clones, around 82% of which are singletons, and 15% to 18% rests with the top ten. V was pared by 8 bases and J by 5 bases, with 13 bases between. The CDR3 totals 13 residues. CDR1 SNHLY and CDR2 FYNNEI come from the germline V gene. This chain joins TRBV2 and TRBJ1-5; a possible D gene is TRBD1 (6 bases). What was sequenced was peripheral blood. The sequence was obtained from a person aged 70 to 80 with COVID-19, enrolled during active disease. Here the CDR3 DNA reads TGTGCCAGCCTCAGGGGTCTCGATCAGCCCCAGCATTTT. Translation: CASLRGLDQPQHF.